This entry describes one T cell receptor beta chain. Its antigen is not identified. The donors were all Caucasian adults (living in Nashville, Tennessee). These data belong to a study of shared clonotypes between healthy human individuals. Study-wide results and limits: Tissues were not sampled, only blood, and their repertoires likely differ. Clonotype sharing levels among donors were expected to vary with sequencing depth.

The authors ran unsorted PBMC replicate PCRs on roughly 330 ng DNA, about 30,000 T cell genomes. The protocol was immunoSEQ multiplex PCR, while the TCRdb copy is restricted to in-frame clones and leaves out a portion. The sample lists hundreds of thousands of clones, roughly 72% occurring once. The CDR3 is made up of 15 amino acids. Per germline, CDR1 SGHAT and CDR2 FQNNGV. The germline V and J ends were trimmed by 4 bases and 1 base, with 10 bases remaining between them. This rearrangement joins TRBV11-2 to TRBJ2-2; D gene uncertain. Material: PBMCs. This TCR was sampled from a woman aged 40 to 50 in good health. Some clones in this sample may be carry-over from other donors' samples. CDR3 loop: CASSSLRRNTGELFF. In DNA form, the CDR3 reads TGTGCCAGCAGCTCCCTCCGGCGGAACACCGGGGAGCTGTTTTTT.